This T cell receptor beta chain was obtained from a study of blood T cell repertoires in COVID-19. As for the study in general: Spain, Italy and the United States supplied samples that represented acute and convalescent COVID-19.

The study recruited people aged roughly 18 to 100 years across about 25 US areas. Sequencing was performed with immunoSEQ multiplex PCR; in TCRdb, only in-frame clones are kept and a portion is missing. The sample yields fewer than 350,000 clones, approximately 91% seen once. V lost 1 base, J lost 2 bases, and 8 bases lay in between. CDR3 length equals 14 residues. Germline loops: CDR1 SGHDN, CDR2 FVKESK. The clonotype was recovered from a woman aged 40 to 55 with acute COVID-19. The chain carries TRBV14 and TRBJ1-2; D unclear. Sample: PBMCs or T cells enriched from blood (not recorded which). For the CDR3, the DNA is TGTGCCAGCAGCCAAGGACAACAGAACTATGGCTACACCTTC. This encodes CASSQGQQNYGYTF.